Below, 26 T cell receptor beta chains from the same sample are listed, as sequenced in a study of CD8 T cells in Susac syndrome. Random hexamers were used to reverse transcribe an amount of roughly 0.5 to 1 ug RNA. MiXCR, run by TCRdb on the immunoSEQ multiplex PCR reads, gives a single entry per CDR3 protein. Of 70,000 to 85,000 distinct CDR3 sequences listed, 95% to 97% are singletons. The material sequenced was CD8+ T cells from PBMCs. The receptor set was obtained from a human donor with Susac syndrome.

The chain uses TRBV6-5 and TRBJ1-2; D is possibly TRBD1 (6 bases). From germline, CDR1 is MNHEY and CDR2 SVGAGI. Trimming left V 5 bases short and J 6 bases short, with 10 bases between. CDR3 length equals 12 residues. The CDR3 protein is CASSPHRDGYTF. In DNA, the CDR3 is TGTGCCAGCAGTCCGCACAGGGATGGCTACACCTTC.

The chain carries TRBV29-1 and TRBJ1-1, with TRBD1 as a possible D gene (5 bases). This CDR3 is 13 amino acids long. V lost 4 bases and J lost 3, with 12 bases in between. Germline values: CDR1 SQVTM, CDR2 ANQGSEA. The CDR3 sequence: CSVARGGYTEAFF. The CDR3 DNA sequence: TGCAGCGTTGCTAGGGGCGGGTACACTGAAGCTTTCTTT.

J is TRBJ2-3 and V is TRBV2, with 11 bases matching TRBD2. Germline V gene lookup returns CDR1 SNHLY and CDR2 FYNNEI. The CDR3 spans 17 residues. J gave up 4 bases and V 6 bases, and 12 bases lay outside the gene matches. The DNA of the CDR3 is TGTGCCAGCAGGCGATCTAGCGGGAGGATGTGGGCAGATACGCAGTATTTT. Translating it yields CASRRSSGRMWADTQYF.

V is TRBV29-1 and J is TRBJ2-7; the D gene is possibly TRBD2 (5 bases). Germline V gene data show CDR1 as SQVTM and CDR2 as ANQGSEA. This CDR3 region has 13 residues. V was shortened by 6 bases and J by 1 base, with 13 bases between the two germline ends. The CDR3, as DNA: TGCAGCGTCGGCGAGGGATCGTCCTACGAGCAGTACTTC. Amino acids: CSVGEGSSYEQYF.

This clonotype appeared once. The chain uses TRBV9 and TRBJ1-2; TRBD1 matches 9 bases. J was trimmed by 6 bases and V by 6 bases; bases with no gene match: 3. The germline CDR1 and CDR2 sequences are SGDLS and YYNGEE. The length of the CDR3 is 12 residues. This chain's CDR3 is CASKQGANGYTF. For the CDR3, the DNA is TGTGCCAGCAAACAGGGGGCGAATGGCTACACCTTC. The entire variable domain, with the rest obtained from reference TRBV9 and TRBJ1-2, is as follows: DSGVTQTPKHLITATGQRVTLRCSPRSGDLSVYWYQQSLDQGLQFLIQYYNGEERAKGNILERFSAQQFPDLHSELNLSSLELGDSALYFCASKQGANGYTFGSGTRLTVV.

This chain links TRBV7-9 with TRBJ1-1; D is perhaps TRBD1 (5 bases). The CDR3 is made up of 16 amino acids. Germline V gene data show CDR1 as SEHNR and CDR2 as FQNEAQ (reference sequence). Trimming took off 8 bases at V and 4 bases at J, with 23 bases between the two ends. The DNA of the CDR3 is TGTGCCAGCCGGGGGGACGGAGCCTCCCGGGGCACTGAAGCTTTCTTT. Its translation is CASRGDGASRGTEAFF. The full variable domain, in which reference TRBV7-9 and TRBJ1-1 provide the parts outside the CDR3, is DTGVSQNPRHKITKRGQNVTFRCDPISEHNRLYWYRQTLGQGPEFLTYFQNEAQLEKSRLLSDRFSAERPKGSFSTLEIQRTEQGDSAMYLCASRGDGASRGTEAFFGQGTRLTVV.

The rearrangement uses TRBV24-1 and TRBJ1-5; D not resolved. V was clipped by 3 bases and J by 0 bases, with 5 bases between them. CDR3 length equals 14 residues. CDR1 is KGHDR and CDR2 is SFDVKD in the germline V gene. CDR3 sequence: CATSDHNSNQPQHF. CDR3 DNA: TGTGCCACCAGTGATCATAATAGCAATCAGCCCCAGCATTTT.

The chain links TRBV12-3 or TRBV12-4 to TRBJ2-1; D remains unclear. V was trimmed by 1 base and J by 8 bases, leaving 6 bases between them. The CDR3 is 12 amino acids. The CDR3 here is CASSLGRHEQFF. The CDR3 DNA reads as TGTGCCAGCAGTTTAGGCCGCCATGAGCAGTTCTTC.

The sample holds one count of this clonotype. V usage is TRBV7-8 and J usage is TRBJ2-1; D is possibly TRBD1 or TRBD2 (5 bases each). Per the germline V gene, CDR1 is SGHVS and CDR2 is FQNEAQ. This CDR3 is built from 17 residues. V was pared by 4 bases and J by 0 bases, with 16 bases between. CDR3 amino acids: CASSYTEGPSSYNEQFF. CDR3 nucleotide sequence: TGTGCCAGCAGCTATACCGAGGGGCCGAGCTCCTACAATGAGCAGTTCTTC.

The rearrangement links TRBV28 to TRBJ1-2, with no clear D. This CDR3 spans 13 amino acids. The V gene's germline CDR1 is MDHEN and CDR2 SYDVKM. Trimming pared 7 bases from V and 7 bases from J, leaving 16 bases between. In nucleotides, the CDR3 is TGTGCCAGCACCCACTTACCCCCAGGTGGCTACACCTTC. Residues: CASTHLPPGGYTF.

The rearrangement links TRBV19 to TRBJ2-5; no reliable D call. Between the trimmed V and J ends, which lost 5 bases and 5 bases, there was a span of 9 bases. This CDR3 is built from 12 residues. From germline, CDR1 is LNHDA and CDR2 SQIVND (reference sequence). CDR3 DNA: TGTGCCAGTAGTTCCAATTGGGAGACCCAGTACTTC. This gives the protein CASSSNWETQYF. Together with reference TRBV19 and TRBJ2-5, the CDR3 gives the full variable domain: DGGITQSPKYLFRKEGQNVTLSCEQNLNHDAMYWYRQDPGQGLRLIYYSQIVNDFQKGDIAEGYSVSREKKESFPLTVTSAQKNPTAFYLCASSSNWETQYFGPGTRLLVL.

The chain has TRBV12-3 or TRBV12-4 and TRBJ2-3, with TRBD1 matching over 8 bases. CDR3 length equals 14 residues. V trimming: 0 bases; J trimming: 6 bases; junction bases outside the gene matches: 2. CDR3 sequence (DNA): TGTGCCAGCAGTTTAGCCAGGGGGCCGGATACGCAGTATTTT. Protein: CASSLARGPDTQYF.

This rearrangement joins TRBV12-3 or TRBV12-4 to TRBJ2-3; no definite D call. The V end was cut by 10 bases, the J end by 3 bases, with 8 bases between. This CDR3 contains 11 residues. The DNA of the CDR3 is TGTGCCACCCTTAGGACAGATACGCAGTATTTT. It is translated as CATLRTDTQYF.

This chain connects TRBV4-3 to TRBJ2-1, with D possibly TRBD2 on 6 matching bases. The CDR3 contains 16 residues. The germline V gene has CDR1 LGHNA and CDR2 YSLEER. V lost 4 bases and J lost 8, with 21 bases in between. The CDR3 bases are TGCGCCAGCAGCCCGGAGGGCCAGGCGTCCGGGGATGAGCAGTTCTTC. As protein: CASSPEGQASGDEQFF.

J is TRBJ2-2 and V is TRBV9, with 8 bases identical to TRBD2. The germline V gene has CDR1 SGDLS and CDR2 YYNGEE. The CDR3 loop spans 18 amino acids. The junction had 13 bases not matched to a gene; V was cut back by 4 bases and J by 2 bases. CDR3: CASSTTPAGEPNTGELFF. Here the CDR3 DNA reads TGTGCCAGCAGCACAACCCCAGCGGGAGAACCCAACACCGGGGAGCTGTTTTTT.

This sequence joins TRBV20-1 and TRBJ2-1, with unresolved D. Per the germline V gene, CDR1 is DFQATT and CDR2 is SNEGSKA (reference sequence). This CDR3 is 13 amino acids long. Trimming shortened V by 5 bases and J by 5 bases, and 13 bases separated the two germline ends. The CDR3 here is CSALAEHNNEQFF. Here the CDR3 DNA reads TGCAGTGCTCTGGCGGAACACAACAATGAGCAGTTCTTC.

The gene calls are TRBV2 and TRBJ2-1; D gene ambiguous. Trimming pared 6 bases from V and 8 bases from J, leaving 11 bases between. This CDR3 spans 12 amino acids. Per germline, CDR1 SNHLY and CDR2 FYNNEI. CDR3 residues: CASSPRLDEQFF. CDR3 DNA: TGTGCCAGCAGCCCGAGACTGGATGAGCAGTTCTTC.

The V gene is TRBV27, the J gene TRBJ1-2; D uncertain. CDR3 length: 12 residues. The V gene's germline CDR1 is MNHEY and CDR2 SMNVEV (reference sequence). Trimming removed 2 bases at V and 10 bases at J, with 11 bases between. The CDR3 sequence is CASSLGDGVYTF. CDR3 nucleotide sequence: TGTGCCAGCAGTTTAGGGGATGGGGTCTACACCTTC.

V and J are TRBV5-1 and TRBJ2-1, with 9 nucleotides matching TRBD1. The CDR3 totals 17 residues. V gave up 0 bases and J gave up 2 bases; unmatched junction bases: 6. Per the germline V gene, CDR1 is SGHRS and CDR2 is YFSETQ. The CDR3 DNA reads TGCGCCAGCAGCTTGGGGGGACAGGGTGGTCCCTACAATGAGCAGTTCTTC. Its translation is CASSLGGQGGPYNEQFF.

Written as DNA, the CDR3 is TGTGCCAGCAGGACTTGGACTAGCGGGAAAATGGGGTACAATGAGCAGTTCTTC. This codes for CASRTWTSGKMGYNEQFF. The rearrangement joins TRBV6-2 or TRBV6-3 to TRBJ2-1; TRBD2 aligns across 12 bases. The germline gives CDR1 MNHEY, CDR2 SVGEGT. The CDR3 is 18 amino acids. Losses at the gene ends were 6 bases for V and 4 bases for J; bases not matched to a gene: 13.

This clonotype appeared once. The chain employs TRBV27 and TRBJ2-5; D is tentatively TRBD1 or TRBD2 (5 bases each). Trimming removed 2 bases from V and 7 bases from J, with 14 bases in between. The CDR3 contains 14 residues. Per the germline V gene, CDR1 is MNHEY and CDR2 is SMNVEV (reference sequence). The CDR3 protein is CASSLGASGGTQYF. In nucleotides, the CDR3 is TGTGCCAGCAGTTTAGGGGCCTCAGGAGGGACCCAGTACTTC.

This rearrangement joins TRBV20-1 to TRBJ2-3; D unclear. With 0 bases removed from V and 6 bases from J, the gap between germline ends came to 19 bases. The germline gives CDR1 DFQATT, CDR2 SNEGSKA (reference sequence). The CDR3 loop spans 16 amino acids. The CDR3 protein is CSARDGFGVSRDTQYF. The CDR3 DNA reads TGCAGTGCTAGAGATGGGTTTGGGGTCTCAAGGGATACGCAGTATTTT.

This chain joins TRBV20-1 and TRBJ1-2, with D uncertain. Germline V gene sequence: CDR1 DFQATT, CDR2 SNEGSKA (reference sequence). CDR3 size: 13 residues. The germline V and J ends were trimmed by 3 bases and 5 bases, with 13 bases remaining between them. CDR3 sequence reads: CSASSTVAYGYTF. The DNA for the CDR3 is TGCAGTGCTAGCTCAACCGTGGCATATGGCTACACCTTC.

The V and J genes are TRBV11-2 and TRBJ2-6, with 7 bases lining up with TRBD1. With 2 bases clipped from V and 1 base from J, the junction kept 8 bases outside the gene matches. The CDR3 spans 18 residues. CDR1 SGHAT and CDR2 FQNNGV come from the germline V gene. In DNA, the CDR3 is TGTGCCAGCAGCTTACCTAGGGGGCTAGTGTCTGGGGCCAACGTCCTGACTTTC. Its translation is CASSLPRGLVSGANVLTF.

The chain has TRBV27 and TRBJ2-7; D call uncertain. From germline, CDR1 is MNHEY and CDR2 SMNVEV (reference sequence). V dropped 3 bases and J dropped 0 bases, with 6 bases sitting between them. The CDR3 totals 13 residues. The CDR3: CASSFSSSYEQYF. For the CDR3, the DNA is TGTGCCAGCAGTTTTTCGAGCTCCTACGAGCAGTACTTC.

The chain links TRBV6-2 or TRBV6-3 to TRBJ1-2; weak D call: TRBD1 (6 bases). This CDR3 is 14 amino acids long. V lost 4 bases to trimming and J lost 4 bases, with 13 bases between them. Per the germline V gene, CDR1 is MNHEY and CDR2 is SVGEGT. The CDR3 region has the DNA TGTGCCAGCAGTTTCTGGACAGAGACCTATGGCTACACCTTC. It specifies CASSFWTETYGYTF.